Sequencing of this TCR beta chain was carried out in a study of siplizumab effects on memory and regulatory T cells. Sequencing used immunoSEQ multiplex PCR; TCRdb keeps in-frame clones, though not all of them. The sample has approximately 75,000 clones; just over 90% are singletons. In regard to this clone: The germline gene is not matched at one end of the junction; a read error may be the cause. This same CDR3 is encoded by further DNA sequences in the sample.

CDR3 length: 13 amino acids. CDR1 MNHEY and CDR2 SMNVEV come from the germline V gene (reference sequence). Material: CD8+ T cells sorted from blood. This sequence was found in a human donor in good health. J is TRBJ1-2 and V is TRBV27; D is unresolved. The CDR3 bases are TGTGCCAGCAGTTTGTCCGATAACTATGGCTATACCTTC. Protein: CASSLSDNYGYTF.